This record concerns one T cell receptor (beta chain) sequence. Its antigen is undetermined. Reverse transcription used about 0.45 to 1 ug RNA and random hexamers. An immunoSEQ multiplex PCR generated amplified TCR beta CDR3 products spanning 54 Vbeta and 13 Jbeta. MiXCR was run by TCRdb on the immunoSEQ multiplex PCR reads, yielding one entry per CDR3 protein. Among some 120,000 distinct CDR3 sequences, approximately 94% were seen once, and the ten largest hold roughly 0.13%. The sample is drawn from a study of CD8 T cells in Susac syndrome. Findings and caveats of the study: The study conceded that relatively few individuals underwent its TCR sequencing and HLA analysis.

From blood CD8+ and CD4+ T cells, TCR beta sequences were generated. Sequenced: CD4+ T cells from PBMCs. This sequence was found in a human donor with multiple sclerosis.

CDR3 sequence reads: CAWHEGATEETQYF. For the CDR3, the DNA is TGTGCCTGGCACGAAGGGGCTACTGAGGAGACCCAGTACTTC. The chain joins TRBV30 to TRBJ2-5; D is possibly TRBD1 (5 bases). The CDR3 consists of 14 residues. Germline CDR1 reads GTSNPN; CDR2 reads SVGIG (reference sequence). V gave up 5 bases and J gave up 5 bases, with 18 bases separating them. Full variable domain (rest looked up from reference TRBV30 and TRBJ2-5): SQTIHQWPATLVQPVGSPLSLECTVEGTSNPNLYWYRQAAGRGLQLLFYSVGIGQISSEVPQNLSASRPQDRQFILSSKKLLLSDSGFYLCAWHEGATEETQYFGPGTRLLVL.